This T cell receptor beta chain stems from a study of blood T cell repertoires in COVID-19. Study background: In each case, the material was cDNA or gDNA derived from T cells, B-cell-depleted T cells, or PBMCs.

The CDR3 contains 13 residues. Trimming took 4 bases from V and 2 from J; bases not matched to a gene: 2. In germline, CDR1 is GTSNPN, CDR2 SVGIG (reference sequence). Researchers sorted participants into cohorts using their self-reported clinical history. A COVID-19 case was met by exposed participants within 2 weeks before study entry. Per the original data handling: Reference gene primer amplification yielded estimated nucleated cell counts. Assay: immunoSEQ multiplex PCR; the TCRdb copy retains only in-frame clones and omits some. V and J calls and clone size follow that table, whereas D and trimming were derived from the DNA. The sample holds about 280,000 clones, approximately 78% seen once. As to this clone: This CDR3 is also generated by other DNA sequences in the sample.

The source is a man in his forties who had been exposed to COVID-19. The chain recombines TRBV30 with TRBJ1-5; 7 nucleotides agree with TRBD1. Material for sequencing was PBMCs or T cells enriched from blood (not recorded which). The CDR3 coding sequence is TGTGCCTGGACTGGACAGGGCAATCAGCCCCAGCATTTT. The encoded protein is CAWTGQGNQPQHF.